These 17 T cell receptor beta chains were sequenced from one sample in a study of liver allograft versus peripheral blood T cells. For the study at large: T cell receptor repertoires in transplanted livers were compared with those in recipients' peripheral blood.

TCRdb independently ran MiXCR on the reads; one entry per CDR3 protein. The repertoire holds about 8,400 distinct CDR3 sequences, with about 15% as singletons. These receptors were collected from a human patient who had a liver transplant. Certain T cells may be donor cells from the graft.

By sample fraction, this clonotype is medium-sized. The chain links TRBV10-3 to TRBJ1-2, with D uncertain. Per the germline V gene, CDR1 is ENHRY and CDR2 is SYGVKD. This CDR3 is built from 12 residues. V lost 2 bases, J lost 7 bases, and 8 bases lay in between. The CDR3 loop is CAISEADAGYTF. CDR3 nucleotides: TGTGCCATCAGTGAGGCTGACGCTGGCTACACCTTC.

At least ten counts were recorded for this clonotype. The rearrangement joins TRBV28 to TRBJ2-1, with D unresolved. CDR3 length equals 16 residues. From germline, CDR1 is MDHEN and CDR2 SYDVKM. The V end was cut by 6 bases, the J end by 0 bases, with 15 bases between. CDR3 sequence (DNA): TGTGCCAGCAGCCCCCCCACCTCTCCCTCCTACAATGAGCAGTTCTTC. Its translation: CASSPPTSPSYNEQFF. Full variable domain (outside the CDR3, taken from reference TRBV28 and TRBJ2-1): DVKVTQSSRYLVKRTGEKVFLECVQDMDHENMFWYRQDPGLGLRLIYFSYDVKMKEKGDIPEGYSVSREKKERFSLILESASTNQTSMYLCASSPPTSPSYNEQFFGPGTRLTVL.

This clonotype is judged medium-sized (0.01 to 0.1%). The J gene is TRBJ2-7, the V gene TRBV10-3; possible D gene TRBD1, 6 bases. Deletions cut 6 bases from V and 0 bases from J, with 15 bases between. CDR3 length: 15 amino acids. Per germline, CDR1 ENHRY and CDR2 SYGVKD. The CDR3 region has the DNA TGTGCCATCAGCTTGGACAGTCCCAGCTCCTACGAGCAGTACTTC. It specifies CAISLDSPSSYEQYF.

This clonotype is deemed medium-sized (0.01 to 0.1%). The chain is built from TRBV18 and TRBJ1-5; maybe TRBD1 (5 bases). Per germline, CDR1 KGHSH and CDR2 LQKENI. The CDR3 has 14 residues. V dropped 4 bases and J dropped 8 bases, with 15 bases sitting between them. The CDR3 sequence: CASSRDSIAEPQHF. CDR3 DNA: TGTGCCAGCTCACGTGACAGTATTGCGGAGCCCCAGCATTTT.

The sample holds many counts of this clonotype. The CDR3 here is CASSPRAGSYEQYF. CDR3 coding DNA: TGTGCCAGCTCACCACGGGCAGGGTCCTACGAGCAGTACTTC. This chain uses TRBV18 with TRBJ2-7, with D possibly TRBD1 on 5 matching bases. V was pared by 1 base and J by 1 base, with 8 bases between. Germline V lookup: CDR1 KGHSH, CDR2 LQKENI. The CDR3 covers 14 residues.

In its sample, this clonotype is medium-sized. The chain has TRBV6-5 and TRBJ1-2; 7 positions match TRBD1. CDR3 length: 12 residues. Germline lookup yields CDR1 MNHEY and CDR2 SVGAGI. Trimming cost V 4 bases and J 6 bases; bases outside gene matches: 2. DNA for the CDR3: TGTGCCAGCAGTTTTAGGGGGCATGGCTACACCTTC. Translating gives CASSFRGHGYTF.

This clonotype is medium-sized (0.01 to 0.1%) in the sample. The CDR3 loop reads CSVTLDSGDTQYF. The CDR3 bases are TGCAGCGTTACCCTAGATTCAGGCGATACGCAGTATTTT. The chain combines TRBV29-1 with TRBJ2-3; D gene uncertain. The length of the CDR3 is 13 residues. CDR1 SQVTM and CDR2 ANQGSEA come from the germline V gene. V was pared by 5 bases and J by 6 bases, with 15 bases between.

The rearrangement joins TRBV9 to TRBJ2-1, with D possibly matching TRBD1 (6 bases). Trimming pared 1 base from V and 0 bases from J, leaving 14 bases between. Germline loops: CDR1 SGDLS, CDR2 YYNGEE. This CDR3 spans 17 amino acids. The CDR3 loop reads CASSVIPGAYSYNEQFF. In DNA, the CDR3 is TGTGCCAGCAGCGTAATCCCAGGGGCCTACTCCTACAATGAGCAGTTCTTC.

V and J are TRBV19 and TRBJ2-5; perhaps TRBD1 as D (6 bases). The V end was cut by 8 bases, the J end by 3 bases, with 16 bases between. CDR1 and CDR2 from the germline V gene are LNHDA and SQIVND (reference sequence). The CDR3 is 14 amino acids. CDR3 loop: CASSRGGEEETQYF. Here the CDR3 DNA reads TGTGCCAGTTCACGAGGGGGAGAGGAAGAGACCCAGTACTTC.

This chain joins TRBV30 and TRBJ1-1, with D perhaps matching TRBD1 (5 bases). Trimming left V 2 bases short and J 5 bases short, with 12 bases between. From germline, CDR1 is GTSNPN and CDR2 SVGIG (reference sequence). The CDR3 is 13 residues long. CDR3 bases: TGTGCCTGGAGTAGGGGATTAGGAACTGAAGCTTTCTTT. Its translation is CAWSRGLGTEAFF.

This clonotype has a handful of counts. The chain uses TRBV19 and TRBJ1-1; maybe TRBD1 (5 bases). Trimming cost V 2 bases and J 4 bases, with 8 bases left between them. The CDR3 is made up of 13 amino acids. From germline, CDR1 is LNHDA and CDR2 SQIVND (reference sequence). CDR3 nucleotide sequence: TGTGCCAGTAGTATACTTGGGGGCACTGAAGCTTTCTTT. Its protein product is CASSILGGTEAFF.

In this sample, this clonotype is medium-sized. The chain couples TRBV19 to TRBJ1-4, with unresolved D. The CDR3 loop spans 14 amino acids. Looked up from germline, CDR1 is LNHDA and CDR2 is SQIVND (reference sequence). The V gene lost 3 bases and the J gene lost 0 bases, with 5 bases spanning the gap. The CDR3 loop reads CASSIRATNEKLFF. CDR3 nucleotides: TGTGCCAGTAGTATTAGGGCAACTAATGAAAAACTGTTTTTT.

As for this clonotype: A much more abundant neighbour one base away suggests this may be a read error. This sequence joins TRBV19 and TRBJ2-2; weak D call: TRBD1 (6 bases). In germline, CDR1 is LNHDA, CDR2 SQIVND (reference sequence). There are 14 residues in the CDR3. The CDR3 DNA follows: TGTGCCAGTAATCCAGGGGAATTCACCGGGGAGCTGATTTTT. Translation: CASNPGEFTGELIF.

This clonotype was counted a few times. The chain is built from TRBV20-1 and TRBJ2-2, with 9 bases lining up with TRBD2. After removal of 0 bases from V and 4 bases from J, the junction contained 9 bases not matched to a gene. Germline CDR1 is DFQATT and CDR2 is SNEGSKA (reference sequence). The CDR3 totals 17 residues. The chain's CDR3 is CSARDDSGSSGTGELFF. DNA for the CDR3: TGCAGTGCTAGAGATGATAGCGGGAGTAGCGGCACCGGGGAGCTGTTTTTT.

The V gene is TRBV3-1, the J gene TRBJ2-3, with D perhaps matching TRBD1 or TRBD2 (8 bases each). The CDR3 runs to 18 residues. Deletions cut 0 bases from V and 1 base from J, with 17 bases between. Germline V CDR1 and CDR2: LGHDT, YNNKEL (reference sequence). CDR3 nucleotide sequence: TGTGCCAGCAGCCAAGATGTAGCGGGACAGGCTGGCACAGATACGCAGTATTTT. Translating gives CASSQDVAGQAGTDTQYF.

About this clonotype: Since a much larger clone is just one base distant, this may be a read error. The rearrangement joins TRBV6-1 to TRBJ2-3; the D gene is possibly TRBD2 (7 bases). Deletions cut 6 bases from V and 4 bases from J, with 17 bases between. CDR3 length: 15 amino acids. Germline CDR1 MNHNS, CDR2 SASEGT. CDR3 coding DNA: TGTGCCAGCAGAGGAAAGGGGGGGAGCGCAGATACGCAGTATTTT. Its translation is CASRGKGGSADTQYF.

Within the sample, this clonotype is medium-sized. The rearrangement joins TRBV28 to TRBJ2-1; 10 bases match TRBD2. The CDR3 runs 16 residues. The germline gives CDR1 MDHEN, CDR2 SYDVKM. Trimming took 6 bases from V and 3 from J; bases not matched to a gene: 8. CDR3 loop: CASSPSGGAFYNEQFF. CDR3 nucleotide sequence: TGTGCCAGCAGCCCGAGCGGGGGGGCTTTCTACAATGAGCAGTTCTTC.